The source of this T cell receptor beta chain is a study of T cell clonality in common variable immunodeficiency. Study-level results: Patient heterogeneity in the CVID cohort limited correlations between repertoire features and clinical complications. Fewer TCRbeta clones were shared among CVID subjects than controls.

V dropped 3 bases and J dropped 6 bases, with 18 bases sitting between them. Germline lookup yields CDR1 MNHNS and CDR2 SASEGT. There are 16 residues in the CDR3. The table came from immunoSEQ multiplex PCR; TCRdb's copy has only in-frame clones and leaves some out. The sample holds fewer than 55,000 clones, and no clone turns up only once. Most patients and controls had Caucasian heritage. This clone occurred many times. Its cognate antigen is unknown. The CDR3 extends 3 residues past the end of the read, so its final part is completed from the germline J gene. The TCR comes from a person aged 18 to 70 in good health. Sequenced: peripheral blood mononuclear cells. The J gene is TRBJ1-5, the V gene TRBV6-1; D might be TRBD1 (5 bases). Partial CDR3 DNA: TGTGCCAGCAGTGATGGGGCAGGGAGGAAAGGTCAGCCC. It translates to CASSDGAGRKGQP. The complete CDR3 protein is CASSDGAGRKGQPQHF.